The T cell receptor (beta chain) described here comes from a study of CD8+ T cells in alopecia areata. As for the study in general: Each recipient was a 7-10-week-old female C3H/HeJ mouse given skin from an approximately 6-13-month-old C3H/HeJ donor with spontaneous alopecia. Study-wide results and caveats: Besides other cells, scalp samples also yield sequences of resident alphabeta T cells from normal skin. Normal scalp showed lower clonality than lesional scalp, especially alopecia totalis/universalis.

The CDR3 loop spans 16 amino acids. V dropped 4 bases and J dropped 3; count of bases not matched to a gene: 6. In germline, CDR1 is LGHNA, CDR2 YNLKQL (reference sequence). Investigators isolated RNA and reverse transcribed it into cDNA to act as the sequencing template. The assay was immunoSEQ multiplex PCR, and TCRdb's table has in-frame clones only and misses some. There are over 250,000 clones in the sample, none observed a single time. About this clone: The antigen is not known. Each gene name is a mouse one. The CDR3 end lies 3 residues beyond the end of the read and is filled in from the germline J gene.

Cells pooled from cutaneous lymph nodes were sorted on CD4, CD8alpha, NKG2D, NKG2ACE and other markers. The chain has TRBV5 and TRBJ1-6; 7 positions agree with TRBD1. TRBJ1-6 falls under the ORF class, with uncertain function. The sample was CD4+ T cells sorted from a lymph node. The sequence derives from a C3H/HeJ mouse with alopecia areata. The MHC haplotype of the strain is H2-k. The CDR3 bases that were read are TGTGCCAGCAGCCCAAGCCGGGACAGCTATAATTCGCCC. Its translation: CASSPSRDSYNSP. In full, the CDR3 is CASSPSRDSYNSPLYF.